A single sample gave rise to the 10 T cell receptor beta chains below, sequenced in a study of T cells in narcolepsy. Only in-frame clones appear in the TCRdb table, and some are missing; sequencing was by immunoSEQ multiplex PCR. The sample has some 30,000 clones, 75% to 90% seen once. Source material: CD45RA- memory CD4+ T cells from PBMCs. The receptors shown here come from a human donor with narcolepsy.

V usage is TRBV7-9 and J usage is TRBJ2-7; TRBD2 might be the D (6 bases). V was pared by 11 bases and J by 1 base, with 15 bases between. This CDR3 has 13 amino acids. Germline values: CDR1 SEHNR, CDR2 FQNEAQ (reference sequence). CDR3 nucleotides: TGTGCCGTCAACACTGGGGGGTCCTACGAGCAGTACTTC. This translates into CAVNTGGSYEQYF.

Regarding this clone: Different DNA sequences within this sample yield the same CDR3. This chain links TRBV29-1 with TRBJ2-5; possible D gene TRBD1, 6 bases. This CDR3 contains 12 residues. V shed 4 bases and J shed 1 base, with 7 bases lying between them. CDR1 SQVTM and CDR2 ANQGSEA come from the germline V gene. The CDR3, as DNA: TGCAGCGTTGCCAGGGGCCAAGAGACCCAGTACTTC. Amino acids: CSVARGQETQYF.

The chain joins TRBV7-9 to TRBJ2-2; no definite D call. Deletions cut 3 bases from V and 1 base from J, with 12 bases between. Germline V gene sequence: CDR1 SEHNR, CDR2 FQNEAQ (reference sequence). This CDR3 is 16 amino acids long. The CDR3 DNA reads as TGTGCCAGCAGCTTCCCCGGACGGAGGAACACCGGGGAGCTGTTTTTT. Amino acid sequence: CASSFPGRRNTGELFF.

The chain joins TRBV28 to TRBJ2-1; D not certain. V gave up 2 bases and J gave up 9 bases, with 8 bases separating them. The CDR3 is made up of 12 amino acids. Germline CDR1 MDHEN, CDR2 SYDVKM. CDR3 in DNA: TGTGCCAGCAGTTTAAACGCGGCTGAGCAGTTCTTC. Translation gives CASSLNAAEQFF.

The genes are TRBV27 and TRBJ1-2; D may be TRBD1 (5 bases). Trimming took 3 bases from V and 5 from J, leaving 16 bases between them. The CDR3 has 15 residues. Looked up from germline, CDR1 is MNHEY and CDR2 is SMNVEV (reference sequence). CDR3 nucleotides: TGTGCCAGCAGTTTGCGAGGGACGGGGGATTATGGCTACACCTTC. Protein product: CASSLRGTGDYGYTF.

CDR3 nucleotides: TGTGCCAGCAGACGAGGGGCGGGGATGGGTCAGCCCCAGCATTTT. As protein: CASRRGAGMGQPQHF. V gene TRBV27 combines with J gene TRBJ1-5; TRBD1 might be the D (5 bases). This CDR3 spans 15 amino acids. Trimming took 6 bases from V and 6 from J, leaving 18 bases between them. Germline V CDR1 and CDR2: MNHEY, SMNVEV (reference sequence).

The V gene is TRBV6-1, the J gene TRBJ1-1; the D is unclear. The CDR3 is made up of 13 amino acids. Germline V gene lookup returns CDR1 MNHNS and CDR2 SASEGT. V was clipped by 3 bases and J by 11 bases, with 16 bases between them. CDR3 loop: CASSDFGSVRAFF. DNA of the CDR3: TGTGCCAGCAGTGATTTTGGGTCGGTGAGGGCTTTCTTT.

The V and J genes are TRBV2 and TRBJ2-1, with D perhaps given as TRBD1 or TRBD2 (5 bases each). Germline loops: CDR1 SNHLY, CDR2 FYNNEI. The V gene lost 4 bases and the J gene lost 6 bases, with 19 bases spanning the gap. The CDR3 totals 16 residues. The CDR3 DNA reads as TGTGCCAGCAGTGGCCCCCTAGTGGGGGAAGGCAATGAGCAGTTCTTC. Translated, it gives CASSGPLVGEGNEQFF.

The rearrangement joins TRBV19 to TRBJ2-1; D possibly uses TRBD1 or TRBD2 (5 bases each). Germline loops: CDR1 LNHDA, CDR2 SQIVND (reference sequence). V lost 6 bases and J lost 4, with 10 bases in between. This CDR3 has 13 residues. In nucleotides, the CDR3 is TGTGCCAGTAGCTCGAGGGGATACAATGAGCAGTTCTTC. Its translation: CASSSRGYNEQFF.

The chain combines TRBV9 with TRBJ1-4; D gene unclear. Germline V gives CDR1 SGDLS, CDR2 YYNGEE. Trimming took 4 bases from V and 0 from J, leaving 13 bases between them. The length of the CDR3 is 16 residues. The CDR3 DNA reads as TGTGCCAGCAGCCCAGGAGGAAGGCCAACTAATGAAAAACTGTTTTTT. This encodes CASSPGGRPTNEKLFF.